The 23 T cell receptor beta chains listed next were all sequenced from one sample in a study of shared clonotypes between healthy human individuals. Only CD45RO-negative cells positively selected for CCR7 counted as naive CD8 cells, so terminally differentiated effector memory CD45RA+ cells were excluded. The method was immunoSEQ multiplex PCR; TCRdb's version includes in-frame clones alone and lacks a portion of them. The top ten clones hold 0.11% of a sample with some 600,000 clones, about 96% of them seen once. Material: naive CD8+ T cells sorted from blood. These receptors all come from a woman aged 30 to 39 in good health.

V and J are TRBV28 and TRBJ1-6; unclear D gene. CDR1 MDHEN and CDR2 SYDVKM come from the germline V gene. V lost 8 bases, J lost 8 bases, and 13 bases lay in between. The CDR3 consists of 13 residues. The CDR3 DNA sequence: TGTGCCAGCGTTGATATTGGGGATTCACCCCTCCACTTT. It specifies CASVDIGDSPLHF. Combining the CDR3 with reference TRBV28 and TRBJ1-6 gives the whole variable domain DVKVTQSSRYLVKRTGEKVFLECVQDMDHENMFWYRQDPGLGLRLIYFSYDVKMKEKGDIPEGYSVSREKKERFSLILESASTNQTSMYLCASVDIGDSPLHFGNGTRLTVT.

The chain combines TRBV28 with TRBJ1-2; D gene ambiguous. V was shortened by 2 bases and J by 4 bases, with 14 bases between the two germline ends. Germline V CDR1 and CDR2: MDHEN, SYDVKM. This CDR3 is 15 amino acids long. The CDR3 DNA reads TGTGCCAGCAGTTTAACACCCGTGTACAGCTATGGCTACACCTTC. This codes for CASSLTPVYSYGYTF.

The V gene is TRBV27, the J gene TRBJ2-7; D possibly uses TRBD1 or TRBD2 (6 bases each). From germline, CDR1 is MNHEY and CDR2 SMNVEV (reference sequence). V gave up 4 bases and J gave up 3 bases, with 10 bases separating them. The CDR3 has 13 amino acids. The CDR3 nucleotides read TGTGCCAGCAGTTACGGAGGGGGCTACGAGCAGTACTTC. Its translation is CASSYGGGYEQYF.

This clone was counted once. CDR3 protein: CASSLAGQAPQQYF. The CDR3 nucleotides read TGTGCCAGCAGCTTGGCGGGACAGGCCCCCCAGCAGTACTTC. The V and J genes are TRBV5-8 and TRBJ2-7; 8 bases align to TRBD1. The V gene end was trimmed by 0 bases and the J gene end by 8 bases; junction bases not matched to a gene: 7. Looked up from germline, CDR1 is SGHTS and CDR2 is YDEGEE. CDR3 length: 14 residues.

This chain joins TRBV4-1 and TRBJ1-1; no definite D call. V was pared by 6 bases and J by 8 bases, with 25 bases between. The CDR3 runs 16 residues. Germline-derived CDR1 and CDR2 are MGHRA and YSYEKL. CDR3 bases: TGCGCCAGCAGTCTCCACGCACCCAAGGGAACCGGGGAAGCTTTCTTT. This sequence encodes CASSLHAPKGTGEAFF.

DNA of the CDR3: TGTGCCAGCAGCTTGGGAGACTCCGTCGAGCAGTACTTC. Translated: CASSLGDSVEQYF. The J gene is TRBJ2-5, the V gene TRBV5-4; no reliable D call. The J call is doubtful: the DNA matches TRBJ2-7 better. The CDR3 is made up of 13 amino acids. Germline CDR1 and CDR2: SGHNT and YYREEE (reference sequence).

The V call is TRBV19, the J call TRBJ2-3; D gene unclear. CDR3 size: 14 residues. Trimming left V 1 base short and J 4 bases short, with 9 bases between. Germline CDR1 and CDR2: LNHDA and SQIVND (reference sequence). CDR3 residues: CASSIVGNSDTQYF. Written as DNA, the CDR3 is TGTGCCAGTAGTATAGTAGGAAATTCAGATACGCAGTATTTT.

The rearrangement uses TRBV5-1 and TRBJ1-1; D remains ambiguous. V lost 4 bases to trimming and J lost 0 bases, with 13 bases between them. The CDR3 length is 15 residues. CDR1 is SGHRS and CDR2 is YFSETQ in the germline V gene. CDR3 nucleotide sequence: TGCGCCAGCAGCACTGGGTCCGATTTGAACACTGAAGCTTTCTTT. Amino acid sequence: CASSTGSDLNTEAFF.

The chain combines TRBV7-9 with TRBJ2-7, with 7 bases that match TRBD1. This CDR3 contains 17 residues. Looked up from germline, CDR1 is SEHNR and CDR2 is FQNEAQ (reference sequence). V shed 2 bases and J 2 bases; nucleotides not matched to a gene: 12. The CDR3 is CASSLMYSGTAPYEQYF. The CDR3 region has the DNA TGTGCCAGCAGCTTAATGTACTCCGGGACAGCCCCCTACGAGCAGTACTTC.

The chain employs TRBV19 and TRBJ1-1; tentative D call: TRBD1 (5 bases). The CDR3 covers 14 residues. The V end lost 3 bases, the J end lost 2 bases, and 10 bases lay between the germline ends. Looked up from germline, CDR1 is LNHDA and CDR2 is SQIVND (reference sequence). Here the CDR3 DNA reads TGTGCCAGTAGTATTATAGGGGCTAACACTGAAGCTTTCTTT. Protein: CASSIIGANTEAFF.

The count of this clone is one. The V call is TRBV27, the J call TRBJ1-2, with D possibly TRBD1 on 5 matching bases. The V gene's germline CDR1 is MNHEY and CDR2 SMNVEV (reference sequence). The CDR3 length is 19 residues. V lost 2 bases and J lost 0, with 22 bases in between. CDR3 sequence: CASSLTAGKKGLTNYGYTF. The CDR3 DNA follows: TGTGCCAGCAGTTTAACGGCAGGGAAAAAAGGGCTAACTAACTATGGCTACACCTTC.

The rearrangement joins TRBV6-5 to TRBJ2-6; 7 bases align to TRBD2. Looked up from germline, CDR1 is MNHEY and CDR2 is SVGAGI. CDR3 length: 15 residues. Trimming took 2 bases from V and 2 from J; bases not matched to a gene: 0. In DNA, the CDR3 is TGTGCCAGCAGTTACCGGGGGGCTGGGGCCAACGTCCTGACTTTC. This translates into CASSYRGAGANVLTF.

CDR3 coding DNA: TGTGCCAGCAGTGAATCACCCCTCTTTGAAGGGGGGGTATCCGAGCAGTACTTC. Protein product: CASSESPLFEGGVSEQYF. The chain has TRBV2 and TRBJ2-7; D possibly corresponds to TRBD2 (7 bases). The V end lost 2 bases, the J end lost 6 bases, and 26 bases lay between the germline ends. The CDR3 is made up of 18 amino acids. CDR1 and CDR2 from the germline V gene are SNHLY and FYNNEI.

The chain combines TRBV7-9 with TRBJ2-3; D is undetermined. This CDR3 has 19 residues. With 0 bases removed from V and 2 bases from J, the gap between germline ends came to 21 bases. CDR1 SEHNR and CDR2 FQNEAQ come from the germline V gene (reference sequence). The CDR3 DNA is TGTGCCAGCAGCTTAGCGAAGGCGAGCGCCTCCAAACACACAGATACGCAGTATTTT. This codes for CASSLAKASASKHTDTQYF.

The chain employs TRBV9 and TRBJ1-1; D perhaps matches TRBD1 (5 bases). This CDR3 spans 13 amino acids. With 3 bases removed from V and 6 bases from J, the gap between germline ends came to 12 bases. Per germline, CDR1 SGDLS and CDR2 YYNGEE. The CDR3 nucleotides read TGTGCCAGCAGCGACCTGACGGGGGCTGAAGCTTTCTTT. This codes for CASSDLTGAEAFF.

The V call is TRBV27, the J call TRBJ2-7; D is unclear. The CDR3 runs to 14 residues. Germline CDR1 is MNHEY and CDR2 is SMNVEV (reference sequence). The germline V and J ends were trimmed by 6 bases and 0 bases, with 12 bases remaining between them. The CDR3 DNA follows: TGTGCCAGCAGGGCCTTGGCGGCCTCCTACGAGCAGTACTTC. Its translation: CASRALAASYEQYF.

This sequence joins TRBV29-1 and TRBJ2-7, with 12 positions matching TRBD2. Germline trimming cut 3 bases from V and 5 bases from J; bases unmatched to any gene: 11. From germline, CDR1 is SQVTM and CDR2 ANQGSEA. The CDR3 contains 16 residues. The CDR3 nucleotides are TGCAGCGTTGAGGGGGACACTAGCGGGAGGACGGACGAGCAGTACTTC. It codes for CSVEGDTSGRTDEQYF.

The chain links TRBV2 to TRBJ2-5; D not resolved. Germline CDR1 SNHLY, CDR2 FYNNEI. V lost 7 bases, J lost 11 bases, and 20 bases lay in between. The CDR3 runs 13 residues. The CDR3 DNA sequence: TGTGCCAGCACCCTGAGCTCGAGCGAAGAGCAGTACTTC. Translation: CASTLSSSEEQYF.

The chain recombines TRBV11-2 with TRBJ1-1; TRBD1 might be the D (5 bases). CDR3 length: 16 residues. V was pared by 0 bases and J by 5 bases, with 16 bases between. Per the germline V gene, CDR1 is SGHAT and CDR2 is FQNNGV. CDR3 sequence reads: CASSLDREGRTTEAFF. The CDR3 DNA reads TGTGCCAGCAGCTTAGATCGGGAGGGGCGGACGACTGAAGCTTTCTTT.

The chain has TRBV14 and TRBJ1-1, with D possibly being TRBD1 (5 bases). CDR3 size: 15 residues. Trimming cost V 2 bases and J 4 bases, with 14 bases left between them. CDR1 and CDR2 (germline): SGHDN, FVKESK. In nucleotides, the CDR3 is TGTGCCAGCAGCCAACTCCGGGGCGTGAGCACTGAAGCTTTCTTT. Its protein is CASSQLRGVSTEAFF. The entire variable domain, with the rest obtained from reference TRBV14 and TRBJ1-1, is as follows: EAGVTQFPSHSVIEKGQTVTLRCDPISGHDNLYWYRRVMGKEIKFLLHFVKESKQDESGMPNNRFLAERTGGTYSTLKVQPAELEDSGVYFCASSQLRGVSTEAFFGQGTRLTVV.

The V gene is TRBV2, the J gene TRBJ1-3; the match to TRBD1 covers 10 bases. CDR1 SNHLY and CDR2 FYNNEI come from the germline V gene. V trimming: 6 bases; J trimming: 4 bases; junction bases outside the gene matches: 6. This CDR3 is 15 amino acids long. DNA for the CDR3: TGTGCCAGCAGATCCGGGACAGGGGTCGGAAACACCATATATTTT. Its protein product is CASRSGTGVGNTIYF.

V gene TRBV28 combines with J gene TRBJ1-1; TRBD1 aligns across 7 bases. The germline gives CDR1 MDHEN, CDR2 SYDVKM. This CDR3 has 16 residues. Trimming took 8 bases from V and 4 from J; bases not matched to a gene: 16. CDR3 sequence reads: CASPPLRQGGVTEAFF. For the CDR3, the DNA is TGTGCCAGCCCGCCTTTGCGGCAGGGGGGAGTCACTGAAGCTTTCTTT.

In this sample, this clone turned up once. The chain has TRBV14 and TRBJ2-3; either TRBD1 or TRBD2 may supply D (5 bases each). Trimming cost V 4 bases and J 6 bases, with 17 bases left between them. Germline V CDR1 and CDR2: SGHDN, FVKESK. CDR3 length equals 15 residues. This CDR3 is CASSPGTHFGDTQYF. The CDR3 DNA follows: TGTGCCAGCAGCCCCGGGACCCACTTCGGGGATACGCAGTATTTT.